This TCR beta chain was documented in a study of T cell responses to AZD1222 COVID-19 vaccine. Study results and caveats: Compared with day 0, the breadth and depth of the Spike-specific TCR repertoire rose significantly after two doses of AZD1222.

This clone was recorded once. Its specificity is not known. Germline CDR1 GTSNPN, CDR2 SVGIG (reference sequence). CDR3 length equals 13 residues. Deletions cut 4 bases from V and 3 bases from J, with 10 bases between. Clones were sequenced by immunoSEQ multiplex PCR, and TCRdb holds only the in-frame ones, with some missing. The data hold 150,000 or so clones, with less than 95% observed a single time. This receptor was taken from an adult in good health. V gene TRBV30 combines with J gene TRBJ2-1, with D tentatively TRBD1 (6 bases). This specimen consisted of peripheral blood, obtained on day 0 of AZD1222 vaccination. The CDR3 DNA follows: TGTGCCTGGACTGGGGGCATCTACAATGAGCAGTTCTTC. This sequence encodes CAWTGGIYNEQFF.